Listed here are 13 T cell receptor beta chains from one sample, sequenced in a study of CD8+CD57+ T cells in acquired aplastic anemia. The use of genomic DNA as template underpinned the TCR beta VDJ and CDR3 profiling. TCRdb independently ran MiXCR on the reads; one entry per CDR3 protein. The top ten clones hold 2.5% of a sample with about 64,000 distinct CDR3 sequences, about 54% of them seen once. The material sequenced was sorted CD4+, CD8+, or CD8+CD57+ T cells (not recorded which) from PBMCs. Receptors were obtained from a human donor in good health, serving as a control.

The J gene is TRBJ1-3, the V gene TRBV18, with D perhaps matching TRBD1 (5 bases). The V and J ends lost 3 bases and 0 bases respectively, with 15 bases between them. Germline assignment: CDR1 KGHSH and CDR2 LQKENI. The CDR3 is 17 amino acids. CDR3 coding DNA: TGTGCCAGCTCACCCTACCCGGGACTGAACTCTGGAAACACCATATATTTT. Protein product: CASSPYPGLNSGNTIYF.

This clonotype occurred many times. V usage is TRBV6-1 and J usage is TRBJ2-1; D unclear. From germline, CDR1 is MNHNS and CDR2 SASEGT. V lost 6 bases and J 0 bases, leaving 9 bases between the germline ends. The CDR3 runs to 14 residues. CDR3: CASRQDLSYNEQFF. DNA for the CDR3: TGTGCCAGCAGGCAGGACCTCTCCTACAATGAGCAGTTCTTC.

This clonotype has at least ten counts. The genes are TRBV20-1 and TRBJ1-1; no firm D call. Germline values: CDR1 DFQATT, CDR2 SNEGSKA (reference sequence). The CDR3 extends over 14 amino acids. Between the trimmed V and J ends, which lost 0 bases and 0 bases, there was a span of 8 bases. CDR3 coding DNA: TGCAGTGCTAGAGAACCCGGATTGAACACTGAAGCTTTCTTT. Translated, it gives CSAREPGLNTEAFF.

This clonotype was recorded many times. This CDR3 is CASSRQMAGKTYEQYF. CDR3 DNA sequence: TGTGCCAGCAGCCGGCAGATGGCGGGTAAAACCTACGAGCAGTACTTC. The chain links TRBV27 to TRBJ2-7; D perhaps matches TRBD2 (5 bases). V gave up 6 bases and J gave up 2 bases, with 20 bases separating them. The CDR3 runs to 16 residues. CDR1 is MNHEY, CDR2 SMNVEV, per germline (reference sequence).

This clonotype was seen only once. V and J are TRBV29-1 and TRBJ2-7; D may be TRBD1 or TRBD2 (6 bases each). The V end lost 6 bases, the J end lost 5 bases, and 11 bases lay between the germline ends. The CDR3 extends over 11 amino acids. Germline V gene sequence: CDR1 SQVTM, CDR2 ANQGSEA. CDR3 amino acids: CSVQGGNEQYF. In DNA form, the CDR3 reads TGCAGCGTCCAAGGGGGGAACGAGCAGTACTTC.

This clonotype was found many times. The genes are TRBV19 and TRBJ1-1; TRBD1 might be the D (5 bases). V was cut by 8 bases and J by 0 bases, with 13 bases left in between. Germline V gives CDR1 LNHDA, CDR2 SQIVND (reference sequence). The CDR3 is made up of 14 amino acids. CDR3 bases: TGTGCCAGTCGTCCGGGGCCCATGAACACTGAAGCTTTCTTT. Amino acids: CASRPGPMNTEAFF.

V and J are TRBV19 and TRBJ2-5, with D maybe TRBD2 (5 bases). V was pared by 6 bases and J by 5 bases, with 7 bases between. Germline CDR1 is LNHDA and CDR2 is SQIVND (reference sequence). The CDR3 has 11 amino acids. In nucleotides, the CDR3 is TGTGCCAGTAGCCGAGGGGAGACCCAGTACTTC. Translation gives CASSRGETQYF.

The chain has TRBV29-1 and TRBJ2-7, with 7 bases that match TRBD1. The germline V gene has CDR1 SQVTM and CDR2 ANQGSEA. Trimming at V came to 6 bases and at J to 3 bases, leaving 2 bases not matched to a gene. The CDR3 runs 11 residues. In DNA form, the CDR3 reads TGCAGCGTCGGACAGGACTACGAGCAGTACTTC. Residues: CSVGQDYEQYF.

J is TRBJ1-1 and V is TRBV7-9; D unclear. The CDR3 is made up of 14 amino acids. Germline-derived CDR1 and CDR2 are SEHNR and FQNEAQ (reference sequence). The ends were cut back, 1 base at V and 5 bases at J, with 11 bases in the middle. The CDR3 protein is CASSLVQGSTEAFF. The DNA of the CDR3 is TGTGCCAGCAGCTTAGTCCAAGGGTCTACTGAAGCTTTCTTT.

This sequence joins TRBV20-1 and TRBJ1-1, with D perhaps TRBD1 (5 bases). The V and J ends lost 2 bases and 1 base respectively, with 11 bases between them. The CDR3 extends over 14 amino acids. Looked up from germline, CDR1 is DFQATT and CDR2 is SNEGSKA (reference sequence). The DNA for the CDR3 is TGCAGTGCTAGACGGGACCGCACGAACACTGAAGCTTTCTTT. Amino acids: CSARRDRTNTEAFF.

In this sample, this clonotype turned up a few times. The rearrangement joins TRBV7-8 to TRBJ2-7; a possible D gene is TRBD2 (6 bases). The length of the CDR3 is 13 residues. The V gene lost 1 base and the J gene lost 7 bases, with 11 bases spanning the gap. CDR1 is SGHVS and CDR2 is FQNEAQ in the germline V gene. In DNA form, the CDR3 reads TGTGCCAGCAGCTTAGACTTACGGGAGGAGCAGTACTTC. Translation: CASSLDLREEQYF.

This chain links TRBV19 with TRBJ2-7; 9 bases line up with TRBD1. The germline V gene encodes CDR1 LNHDA and CDR2 SQIVND (reference sequence). The trim removed 6 bases at V and 4 bases at J, leaving 4 bases unmatched. This CDR3 region has 13 residues. The CDR3 DNA sequence: TGTGCCAGTAGCGGACAGGGGTCGTACGAGCAGTACTTC. Its protein product is CASSGQGSYEQYF.

The V gene is TRBV6-1, the J gene TRBJ2-7; TRBD2 matches at 7 bases. This CDR3 spans 14 amino acids. Germline CDR1 MNHNS, CDR2 SASEGT. V shed 8 bases, J shed 0 bases, and the junction held 7 bases outside the gene matches. The CDR3 loop reads CASRASGLSYEQYF. CDR3 DNA: TGTGCCAGCCGGGCTAGCGGTCTCTCCTACGAGCAGTACTTC.